These 18 T cell receptor beta chains share one sample of origin, sequenced in a study of T-cell reconstitution after alpha-beta-depleted transplantation in children. Molecular barcoding with unique molecular identifiers was used for the TCRbeta library. TCRdb reprocessed the PCR reads with MiXCR, giving one entry per CDR3 protein. The repertoire holds about 7,900 distinct CDR3 sequences, with approximately 31% as singletons. Sample: peripheral blood, taken 60 days after TCRalphabeta/CD19-depleted stem cell transplant. The receptors come from a boy under three years old who had a stem cell transplant for SCID, so the T cells may come from the graft donor.

In its sample, this clonotype was seen a few times. The J gene is TRBJ2-2, the V gene TRBV24-1; D is possibly TRBD1 or TRBD2 (5 bases each). CDR1 KGHDR and CDR2 SFDVKD come from the germline V gene. The CDR3 is 15 amino acids. V was cut by 4 bases and J by 5 bases, with 13 bases left in between. The CDR3 protein is CATSDPGTETGELFF. In DNA form, the CDR3 reads TGTGCCACCAGTGACCCCGGGACGGAAACCGGGGAGCTGTTTTTT.

The V call is TRBV6-1, the J call TRBJ2-5; D unresolved. The V and J ends lost 4 bases and 5 bases respectively, with 14 bases between them. Germline values: CDR1 MNHNS, CDR2 SASEGT. The CDR3 is 14 residues long. For the CDR3, the DNA is TGTGCCAGCAGTGCCTCCTTAAGCGTGGAGACCCAGTACTTC. Translation: CASSASLSVETQYF.

This clonotype is judged medium-sized. The chain employs TRBV21-1 and TRBJ2-2; the D call TRBD1 from the table was never checked on the DNA. TRBV21-1 is assigned pseudogene status. CDR3 length equals 16 residues. The CDR3 region has the DNA TGTGCCAGCAGCATTGGACAGGGGAAAAACACCGGGGAGCTGTTTTTT. Its translation is CASSIGQGKNTGELFF.

The V gene is TRBV5-1, the J gene TRBJ2-7, with 7 bases matching TRBD1. V shed 1 base and J 1 base; nucleotides not matched to a gene: 2. This CDR3 comprises 14 residues. Germline loops: CDR1 SGHRS, CDR2 YFSETQ. The CDR3 DNA follows: TGCGCCAGCAGCTTGACAGGGGAATCCTACGAGCAGTACTTC. Amino acids: CASSLTGESYEQYF.

Note on this clonotype: One end of the junction is discordant with germline, which a read error may explain. The rearrangement joins TRBV13 to TRBJ2-1; the D is unclear. Germline-derived CDR1 and CDR2 are PRHDT and FYEKMQ (reference sequence). The CDR3 consists of 12 residues. As DNA, the CDR3 is TGTGCCAGCAGCCCGCCCGGTCCGAGCATCGTCTTC. Its translation is CASSPPGPSIVF.

The sample holds many counts of this clonotype. The chain links TRBV29-1 to TRBJ1-2; a weak D match, TRBD1 (5 bases). V lost 4 bases to trimming and J lost 8 bases, with 23 bases between them. The germline gives CDR1 SQVTM, CDR2 ANQGSEA. The CDR3 is made up of 15 amino acids. In DNA form, the CDR3 reads TGCAGCGTTGTTTCTTCCCTCGGGGGGGTGTCGGGCTACACCTTC. Protein sequence: CSVVSSLGGVSGYTF.

This clonotype is categorized as medium-sized. The chain combines TRBV5-1 with TRBJ1-1, with 12 positions matching TRBD1. After removal of 1 base from V and 1 base from J, the junction contained 5 bases not matched to a gene. Germline CDR1 SGHRS, CDR2 YFSETQ. This CDR3 has 17 residues. In DNA, the CDR3 is TGCGCCAGCAGCTTGTGGGGACAGGGGGCCCCGAACACTGAAGCTTTCTTT. Its translation: CASSLWGQGAPNTEAFF.

The V and J genes are TRBV6-5 and TRBJ2-5, with unresolved D. The germline V gene has CDR1 MNHEY and CDR2 SVGAGI. Trimming pared 2 bases from V and 3 bases from J, leaving 7 bases between. This CDR3 is 13 amino acids long. This CDR3 reads CASSYRGKETQYF. As DNA, the CDR3 is TGTGCCAGCAGTTACAGAGGAAAAGAGACCCAGTACTTC.

This clonotype was counted many times. The rearrangement joins TRBV5-1 to TRBJ2-7; TRBD2 agrees at 10 bases. Germline CDR1 reads SGHRS; CDR2 reads YFSETQ. Germline trimming cut 1 base from V and 4 bases from J; bases unmatched to any gene: 2. There are 14 residues in the CDR3. As DNA, the CDR3 is TGCGCCAGCAGCTTGCTAGCGGGAGTTTACGAGCAGTACTTC. It yields the protein CASSLLAGVYEQYF. The variable domain in full, completed from reference TRBV5-1 and TRBJ2-7, reads KAGVTQTPRYLIKTRGQQVTLSCSPISGHRSVSWYQQTPGQGLQFLFEYFSETQRNKGNFPGRFSGRQFSNSRSEMNVSTLELGDSALYLCASSLLAGVYEQYFGPGTRLTVT.

This clonotype is classed as medium-sized (0.01 to 0.1%). The J gene is TRBJ1-5, the V gene TRBV14; D is perhaps TRBD1 (6 bases). The CDR3 loop spans 16 amino acids. Trimming pared 3 bases from V and 1 base from J, leaving 13 bases between. Germline V CDR1 and CDR2: SGHDN, FVKESK. DNA of the CDR3: TGTGCCAGCAGCCAGCCGGGGAGGGGGAGCAATCAGCCCCAGCATTTT. It specifies CASSQPGRGSNQPQHF.

This clonotype counts as medium-sized. The chain has TRBV13 and TRBJ2-1; 8 bases are a match to TRBD2. With V trimmed by 2 bases and J by 6 bases, 12 bases remained unmatched. Per germline, CDR1 PRHDT and CDR2 FYEKMQ (reference sequence). This CDR3 is 17 amino acids long. CDR3 sequence (DNA): TGTGCCAGCAGCTTACCTTCTGGGAGCGGGGGTAGCAATGAGCAGTTCTTC. As protein: CASSLPSGSGGSNEQFF.

Ten or more counts support this clonotype. This rearrangement joins TRBV24-1 to TRBJ2-6; TRBD1 might be the D (5 bases). Trimming left V 3 bases short and J 0 bases short, with 29 bases between. Germline V CDR1 and CDR2: KGHDR, SFDVKD. The CDR3 runs to 23 residues. CDR3 DNA sequence: TGTGCCACCAGTGATCCATCAGTTGTCCTTCCGACAGACCACCTCTCTGGGGCCAACGTCCTGACTTTC. It encodes CATSDPSVVLPTDHLSGANVLTF.

Sample share makes this clonotype medium-sized. The gene calls are TRBV6-5 and TRBJ1-2, with 8 bases lining up with TRBD1. Germline loops: CDR1 MNHEY, CDR2 SVGAGI. This CDR3 spans 13 amino acids. J was trimmed by 6 bases and V by 10 bases; bases with no gene match: 10. The CDR3, as DNA: TGTGCCACAGGACAGGGTAGGGAAAATGGCTACACCTTC. Translating gives CATGQGRENGYTF.

Judged by abundance, this clonotype is medium-sized. The rearrangement joins TRBV2 to TRBJ2-7; D is unresolved. Germline CDR1 reads SNHLY; CDR2 reads FYNNEI. This CDR3 has 14 amino acids. V was trimmed by 6 bases and J by 0 bases, leaving 12 bases between them. The CDR3 reads CASRRSWSSYEQYF. In DNA form, the CDR3 reads TGTGCCAGCAGGAGGTCCTGGTCCTCCTACGAGCAGTACTTC.

This clonotype was observed at least ten times. The rearrangement uses TRBV6-5 and TRBJ1-1; 7 bases agree with TRBD1. V dropped 5 bases and J dropped 0; count of bases not matched to a gene: 3. CDR3 length equals 14 residues. Per germline, CDR1 MNHEY and CDR2 SVGAGI. DNA for the CDR3: TGTGCCAGCAGTCACAGGGGTCTGAACACTGAAGCTTTCTTT. Translating gives CASSHRGLNTEAFF.

This clonotype ranks as medium-sized. V gene TRBV27 combines with J gene TRBJ1-6, with D possibly being TRBD1 (5 bases). Trimming took 4 bases from V and 0 from J, leaving 7 bases between them. CDR1 and CDR2 from the germline V gene are MNHEY and SMNVEV (reference sequence). This CDR3 has 15 residues. CDR3 nucleotides: TGTGCCAGCAGTTGGCAGGGCTCCTATAATTCACCCCTCCACTTT. This gives the protein CASSWQGSYNSPLHF.

The chain recombines TRBV5-1 with TRBJ2-2; 11 positions agree with TRBD1. The germline V gene encodes CDR1 SGHRS and CDR2 YFSETQ. CDR3 size: 15 residues. Losses at the gene ends were 3 bases for V and 5 bases for J; bases not matched to a gene: 3. CDR3 nucleotide sequence: TGCGCCAGCAGCTCCGGGACAGGGGGTACCGGGGAGCTGTTTTTT. The encoded protein is CASSSGTGGTGELFF.

This clonotype is medium-sized. J is TRBJ2-1 and V is TRBV24-1, with TRBD1 matching over 7 bases. The CDR3 extends over 16 amino acids. V lost 1 base, J lost 3 bases, and 5 bases stayed unmatched. In germline, CDR1 is KGHDR, CDR2 SFDVKD. This chain's CDR3 is CATSDFGTEDYNEQFF. CDR3 nucleotides: TGTGCCACCAGTGATTTCGGGACAGAGGACTACAATGAGCAGTTCTTC.